The present T cell receptor beta chain was sequenced within a study of response to subunit inactivated influenza vaccine. From germline, CDR1 is MDHEN and CDR2 SYDVKM. Trimming took 7 bases from V and 9 from J, leaving 22 bases between them. The CDR3 has 16 amino acids. TCRdb re-analysed the RT-PCR reads in MiXCR, keeping a single row per CDR3 protein. The table lists about 540,000 distinct CDR3 sequences, roughly 25% of them singletons, with around 2.8% in the top ten. Another study also made use of these data, one on T cells expressing NK-cell markers. That study reports: For TCR beta, cDNA was produced by 5'RACE template switching with UMIs. Most of the eight sequenced donors tested HCMV-seropositive; one tested seronegative. In several experiments, an anti-gamma-delta TCR antibody restricted sorting to alpha-beta TCR T cells. In a group of 5 or 6 donors, dominant NKG2C+ clonotypes represented about 1.0-8% of CD8+ T cells. These clonotypes additionally ranked first within the CD3+CD56-NKG2C+ fraction of a handful of donors.

The clonotype originates from a man aged 50-59 years who received an inactivated influenza vaccine. This chain uses TRBV28 with TRBJ1-6; tentatively, D is TRBD1 (6 bases). Sequencing was performed on CD4+ T cells sorted from PBMCs, taken roughly 12 days after vaccination. The CDR3 is CASTIGGGIIFSPLHF. The DNA of the CDR3 is TGTGCCAGCACTATCGGTGGGGGCATAATATTTTCACCCCTCCACTTT.